The clone carrying this T cell receptor beta chain was seen a handful of times. What it binds is not known. The data are from a study of cytomegalovirus exposure and HLA in healthy donors. Study-level points and caveats: Some V segments, TRBV6-2 and TRBV6-3 among them, were indistinguishable and were therefore excluded. Most of the TCR beta V segments (in an earlier analysis) were productive either about 90% or about 30% of the time.

60 Vbeta and 13 Jbeta primers were used in PCR. Assay: immunoSEQ multiplex PCR; the TCRdb copy retains only in-frame clones and omits some. The sample contains about 52,000 clones, about 50% of which appear only once. No record exists of this donor's CMV serostatus. The CDR3 runs to 13 residues. V was shortened by 2 bases and J by 3 bases, with 8 bases between the two germline ends. The germline V gene has CDR1 LGHNA and CDR2 YSLEER. The sequence was collected from a human donor in good health. The sequenced material came from PBMCs. The rearrangement uses TRBV4-3 and TRBJ2-7, with D perhaps matching TRBD1 (5 bases). The CDR3 here is CASSQFQGYEQYF. CDR3 sequence (DNA): TGCGCCAGCAGCCAATTTCAGGGCTACGAGCAGTACTTC.